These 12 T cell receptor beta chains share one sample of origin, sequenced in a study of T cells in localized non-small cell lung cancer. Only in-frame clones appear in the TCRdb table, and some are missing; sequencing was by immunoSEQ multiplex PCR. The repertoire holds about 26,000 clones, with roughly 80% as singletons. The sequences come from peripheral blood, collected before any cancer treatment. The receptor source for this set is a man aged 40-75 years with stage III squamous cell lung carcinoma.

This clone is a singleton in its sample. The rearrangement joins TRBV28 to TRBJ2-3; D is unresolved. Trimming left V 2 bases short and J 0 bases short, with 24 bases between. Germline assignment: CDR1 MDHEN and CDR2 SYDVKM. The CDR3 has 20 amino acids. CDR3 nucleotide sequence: TGTGCCAGCAGTTTAGGTCCAGCGATCATGGGCGCTTCTAGCACAGATACGCAGTATTTT. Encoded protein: CASSLGPAIMGASSTDTQYF.

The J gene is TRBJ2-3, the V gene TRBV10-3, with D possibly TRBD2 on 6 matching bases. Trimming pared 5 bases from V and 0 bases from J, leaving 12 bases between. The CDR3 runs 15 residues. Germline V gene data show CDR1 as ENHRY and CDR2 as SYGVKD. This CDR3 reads CAISRRGESTDTQYF. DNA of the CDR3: TGTGCCATCAGTAGGCGGGGCGAGAGCACAGATACGCAGTATTTT.

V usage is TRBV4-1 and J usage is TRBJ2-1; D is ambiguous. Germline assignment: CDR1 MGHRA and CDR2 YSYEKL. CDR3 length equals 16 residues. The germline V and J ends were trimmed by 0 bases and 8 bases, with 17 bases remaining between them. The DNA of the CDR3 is TGCGCCAGCAGCCAAGATCGCGCGTTCCCCCAATATGAGCAGTTCTTC. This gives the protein CASSQDRAFPQYEQFF.

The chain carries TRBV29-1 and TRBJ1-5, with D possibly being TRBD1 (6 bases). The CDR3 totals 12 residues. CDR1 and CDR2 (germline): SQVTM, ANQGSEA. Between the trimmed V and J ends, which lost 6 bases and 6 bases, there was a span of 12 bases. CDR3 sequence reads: CSVSGEGQPQHF. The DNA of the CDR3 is TGCAGCGTCTCAGGGGAAGGTCAGCCCCAGCATTTT.

CDR3 sequence reads: CASSLGQVQFF. For the CDR3, the DNA is TGTGCCAGCAGTTTGGGACAGGTGCAGTTCTTC. This rearrangement joins TRBV27 to TRBJ2-1, with 8 positions matching TRBD1. Germline V CDR1 and CDR2: MNHEY, SMNVEV (reference sequence). The V gene end was trimmed by 3 bases and the J gene end by 12 bases; junction bases not matched to a gene: 1. The CDR3 extends over 11 amino acids.

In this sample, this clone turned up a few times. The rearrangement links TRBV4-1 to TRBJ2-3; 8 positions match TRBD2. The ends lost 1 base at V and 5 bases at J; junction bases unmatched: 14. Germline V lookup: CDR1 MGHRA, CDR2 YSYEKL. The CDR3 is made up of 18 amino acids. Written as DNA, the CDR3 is TGCGCCAGCAGCCAAGGCCCTTCGTCGCGGGGGGCCAGAGATACGCAGTATTTT. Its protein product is CASSQGPSSRGARDTQYF.

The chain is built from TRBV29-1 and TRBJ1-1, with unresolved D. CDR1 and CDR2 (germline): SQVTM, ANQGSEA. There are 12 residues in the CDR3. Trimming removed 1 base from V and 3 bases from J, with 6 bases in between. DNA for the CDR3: TGCAGCGTTGAAGCCCGTTACACTGAAGCTTTCTTT. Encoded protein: CSVEARYTEAFF.

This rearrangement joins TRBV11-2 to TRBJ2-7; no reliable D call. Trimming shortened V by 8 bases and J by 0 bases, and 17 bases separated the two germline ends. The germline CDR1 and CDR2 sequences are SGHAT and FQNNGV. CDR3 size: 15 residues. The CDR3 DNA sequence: TGTGCCAGCGGTATACTGGATAGCATCTCCTACGAGCAGTACTTC. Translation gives CASGILDSISYEQYF.

The CDR3 region is CAITTASTDTQYF. The CDR3 coding sequence is TGTGCCATCACGACGGCTAGCACAGATACGCAGTATTTT. The chain uses TRBV10-3 and TRBJ2-3, with no clear D. The CDR3 has 13 amino acids. Germline values: CDR1 ENHRY, CDR2 SYGVKD. The V gene lost 7 bases and the J gene lost 0 bases, with 8 bases spanning the gap.

The CDR3 loop reads CASSIDLVNYGYTF. CDR3 sequence (DNA): TGTGCCAGTAGTATAGATTTGGTTAACTATGGCTACACCTTC. The rearrangement uses TRBV19 and TRBJ1-2; D unclear. CDR1 and CDR2 from the germline V gene are LNHDA and SQIVND (reference sequence). Trimming cost V 0 bases and J 1 base, with 6 bases left between them. This CDR3 comprises 14 residues.

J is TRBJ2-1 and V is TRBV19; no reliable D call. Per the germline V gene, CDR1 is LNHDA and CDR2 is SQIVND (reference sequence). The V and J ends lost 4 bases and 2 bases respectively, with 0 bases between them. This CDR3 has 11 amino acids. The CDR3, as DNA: TGTGCCAGTAGTACCTACAATGAGCAGTTCTTC. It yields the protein CASSTYNEQFF.

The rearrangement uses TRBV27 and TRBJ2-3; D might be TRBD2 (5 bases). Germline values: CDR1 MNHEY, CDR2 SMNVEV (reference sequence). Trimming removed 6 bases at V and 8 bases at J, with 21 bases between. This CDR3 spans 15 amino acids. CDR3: CASSQDLAFGSTQYF. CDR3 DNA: TGTGCCAGCAGCCAGGACCTAGCCTTTGGGAGTACGCAGTATTTT.